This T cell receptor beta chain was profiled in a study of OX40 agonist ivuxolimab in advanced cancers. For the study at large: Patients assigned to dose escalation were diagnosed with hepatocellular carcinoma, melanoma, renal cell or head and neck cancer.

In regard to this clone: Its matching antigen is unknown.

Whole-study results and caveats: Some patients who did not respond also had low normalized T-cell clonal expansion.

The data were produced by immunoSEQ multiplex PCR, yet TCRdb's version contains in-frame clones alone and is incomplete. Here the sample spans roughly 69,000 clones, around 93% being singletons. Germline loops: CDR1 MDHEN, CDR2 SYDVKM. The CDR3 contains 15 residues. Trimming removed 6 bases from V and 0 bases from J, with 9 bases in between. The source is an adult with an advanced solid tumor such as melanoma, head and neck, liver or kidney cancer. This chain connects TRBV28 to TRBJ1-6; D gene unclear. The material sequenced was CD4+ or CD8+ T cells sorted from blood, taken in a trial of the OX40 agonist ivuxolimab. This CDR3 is CASSLEASYNSPLHF. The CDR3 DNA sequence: TGTGCCAGCAGCCTCGAGGCCTCCTATAATTCACCCCTCCACTTT.